This T cell receptor (beta chain) was captured in a study of blood T cell repertoires in COVID-19. Study background: Some COVID-19 samples were acute and others convalescent; all came from the United States, Italy and Spain. Sample material is recorded as cDNA or gDNA derived from T cells, B-cell-depleted T cells, or PBMCs.

This clone is categorized as medium-sized. V lost 2 bases and J lost 16, with 21 bases in between. This CDR3 comprises 14 residues. The V gene's germline CDR1 is MNHEY and CDR2 SMNVEV (reference sequence). As processed by the authors: Reference gene primer amplification yielded estimated nucleated cell counts. Here immunoSEQ multiplex PCR was the method, and the copy in TCRdb shows in-frame clones only, minus some. The DNA gave D and trimming, while V, J and clone size come from that table. The sample lists about 59,000 clones, 80% occurring once. Sequencing was performed on peripheral blood. The TCR originated in a man aged 55-75 years with acute or convalescent COVID-19. V usage is TRBV27 and J usage is TRBJ2-1; the D is unclear. CDR3 sequence (DNA): TGTGCCAGCAGTTTAAGCCCAGGTCGTCTGGGTAAATTCTTC. This sequence encodes CASSLSPGRLGKFF.